This T cell receptor (beta chain) was sequenced during a study of blood T cell repertoires in COVID-19. The CDR3 covers 14 residues. Germline V gene lookup returns CDR1 LGHDT and CDR2 YNNKEL (reference sequence). V gave up 4 bases and J gave up 4 bases, with 11 bases separating them. The assay was immunoSEQ multiplex PCR, and TCRdb's table has in-frame clones only and misses some. The sample includes roughly 70,000 clones, about 80% of them seen just once. This clonotype was obtained from a man between 65 and 85 years old who had recovered from COVID-19. Sequencing was carried out using peripheral blood. The genes are TRBV3-1 (or the pseudogene TRBV3-2) and TRBJ1-5; TRBD1 might be the D (5 bases). The CDR3 here is CASSPRRVNQPQHF. The CDR3, as DNA: TGTGCCAGCAGCCCCCGCAGGGTGAATCAGCCCCAGCATTTT.